This T cell receptor beta chain stems from a study of siplizumab effects on memory and regulatory T cells. Study-level points and caveats: Alloreactive sequences traceable to unstimulated CD4+ memory cells declined significantly under siplizumab. Unstimulated subsets contained matches for only a minor fraction of alloreactive clones.

For this clone: Its target is unknown.

The method was immunoSEQ multiplex PCR; TCRdb's version includes in-frame clones alone and lacks a portion of them. The table records some 120,000 clones, roughly 94% of them present only once. J was trimmed by 6 bases and V by 6 bases; bases with no gene match: 16. The length of the CDR3 is 19 residues. Germline lookup yields CDR1 LNHDA and CDR2 SQIVND (reference sequence). The chain uses TRBV19 and TRBJ2-3; 15 bases line up with TRBD2. Sequencing was performed on non-Treg CD4+ T cells sorted from blood. The TCR originated in a human donor in good health. The CDR3 sequence is CASRQGLAGGHRRWDTQYF. CDR3 bases: TGTGCCAGTAGACAGGGACTAGCGGGGGGCCACCGGAGGTGGGATACGCAGTATTTT.